What follows is one TCR beta chain and its context. These data come from a study of cytomegalovirus exposure and HLA in healthy donors. 13 Jbeta primers and 60 Vbeta primers were used for the PCR. Produced via immunoSEQ multiplex PCR; TCRdb's table is partial and in-frame only. The sample has some 220,000 clones; almost 85% are singletons. V trimming: 5 bases; J trimming: 2 bases; junction bases outside the gene matches: 6. Per the germline V gene, CDR1 is KGHSH and CDR2 is LQKENI. This CDR3 spans 15 amino acids. V usage is TRBV18 and J usage is TRBJ1-1, with 9 bases lining up with TRBD1. This TCR was sampled from a middle-aged woman in good health and CMV-seronegative. Sequencing used PBMCs. CDR3 bases: TGTGCCAGCTCATCCGGGACAGGGTTAAACACTGAAGCTTTCTTT. Translation gives CASSSGTGLNTEAFF.